Listed here are 9 T cell receptor beta chains from one sample, sequenced in a study of OX40 agonist ivuxolimab in advanced cancers. Library construction relied on the immunoSEQ multiplex PCR assay. Entries here come from immuneACCESS through TCRdb and include only in-frame sequences with V and J called. Some clones fail to appear in such tables; in the studies checked, an unresolved V gene covers under half of the shortfall, and the cause of the remainder is unknown. Here the sample has 43,000 or so clones; approximately 80% occur a single time. The ten largest make up 2.6% of the sample. The specimen comprised CD4+ or CD8+ T cells sorted from blood, sampled in a trial of the OX40 agonist ivuxolimab. The receptors were gathered from an adult with an advanced solid tumor such as melanoma, head and neck, liver or kidney cancer.

The chain carries TRBV27 and TRBJ2-1; 12 positions agree with TRBD2. Trimming took 5 bases from V and 8 from J; bases not matched to a gene: 7. The CDR3 spans 15 residues. CDR1 is MNHEY and CDR2 is SMNVEV in the germline V gene (reference sequence). The DNA of the CDR3 is TGTGCCAGCAGTGCTAGCGGGAGGGCCATATATGAGCAGTTCTTC. It codes for CASSASGRAIYEQFF.

This clone was recorded a few times. The chain uses TRBV6-1 and TRBJ2-2; no reliable D call. The CDR3 is 14 amino acids. With 2 bases removed from V and 7 bases from J, the gap between germline ends came to 11 bases. Per germline, CDR1 MNHNS and CDR2 SASEGT. The CDR3 spells CASSELGLGGELFF. CDR3 in DNA: TGTGCCAGCAGTGAATTAGGTTTGGGCGGGGAGCTGTTTTTT.

V is TRBV5-4 and J is TRBJ2-5; 8 bases map to TRBD1. V lost 4 bases and J lost 3; bases outside the gene matches: 5. The CDR3 is 14 amino acids. The germline gives CDR1 SGHNT, CDR2 YYREEE (reference sequence). Here the CDR3 reads CASSTGQVKETQYF. CDR3 coding DNA: TGTGCCAGCAGCACGGGACAGGTAAAAGAGACCCAGTACTTC.

This clone has just one count. This chain connects TRBV5-4 to TRBJ1-3; unclear D gene. The CDR3 has 15 residues. Per germline, CDR1 SGHNT and CDR2 YYREEE (reference sequence). Trimming took off 4 bases at V and 4 bases at J, with 15 bases between the two ends. For the CDR3, the DNA is TGTGCCAGCAGCGCCACCCAAACGGGAGGAAACACCATATATTTT. Its protein is CASSATQTGGNTIYF.

This clone has only one observation. V and J are TRBV5-1 and TRBJ2-7, with a weak D call TRBD2 (5 bases). V was trimmed by 8 bases and J by 5 bases, leaving 17 bases between them. Looked up from germline, CDR1 is SGHRS and CDR2 is YFSETQ. The CDR3 contains 13 residues. This CDR3 is CASSMGSTHEQYF. CDR3 nucleotides: TGCGCCAGTTCCATGGGGAGTACCCACGAGCAGTACTTC.

The gene calls are TRBV7-3 and TRBJ2-3; D not certain. The CDR3 runs 14 residues. V was cut by 5 bases and J by 3 bases, with 12 bases left in between. Germline CDR1 and CDR2: SGHTA and FQGTGA. The CDR3 coding sequence is TGTGCCAGCAGCGATTCGTCGGGTACAGATACGCAGTATTTT. It yields the protein CASSDSSGTDTQYF.

The chain employs TRBV10-1 and TRBJ1-2; 7 nucleotides match TRBD1. Germline V gives CDR1 WNHNN, CDR2 SYGVQD (reference sequence). This CDR3 has 13 residues. Trimming took 5 bases from V and 5 from J; bases not matched to a gene: 5. The CDR3 DNA sequence: TGCGCCAGCAGTCAAGGGACAGTGTATGGCTACACCTTC. Translated: CASSQGTVYGYTF.

The chain uses TRBV7-2 and TRBJ2-5; D is ambiguous. The V end lost 5 bases, the J end lost 5 bases, and 15 bases lay between the germline ends. This CDR3 has 14 residues. Germline V CDR1 and CDR2: SGHTA, FQGNSA. The CDR3 sequence is CASSPRRVMETQYF. The CDR3 DNA follows: TGTGCCAGCAGCCCCCGACGGGTCATGGAGACCCAGTACTTC.

The chain employs TRBV7-9 and TRBJ2-5; no clear D gene. CDR3 length: 11 amino acids. V lost 4 bases and J lost 5, with 5 bases in between. Germline V lookup: CDR1 SEHNR, CDR2 FQNEAQ (reference sequence). The CDR3 spells CASSSRETQYF. In DNA, the CDR3 is TGTGCCAGCAGCTCTCGGGAGACCCAGTACTTC. Full variable domain (outside the CDR3, taken from reference TRBV7-9 and TRBJ2-5): DTGVSQNPRHKITKRGQNVTFRCDPISEHNRLYWYRQTLGQGPEFLTYFQNEAQLEKSRLLSDRFSAERPKGSFSTLEIQRTEQGDSAMYLCASSSRETQYFGPGTRLLVL.